This TCR beta chain comes out of a study of tumor-infiltrating lymphocytes in primary liver carcinoma. The study's findings and limits: Overlap between tumor regions exceeded overlap of tumor with adjacent tissue or blood.

Co-extraction of RNA and DNA was performed on about 19-30 mg of unsorted bulk tissue. Worth noting for this clonotype: Antigen specificity is unknown. Germline and junction disagree at one end, which may indicate a read error.

Making TCR beta cDNA involved 400 to 600 ng total RNA and a constant-region primer. For TCR beta, libraries were produced by three nested multiplex PCR rounds using slightly modified ARM-PCR. TCRdb independently ran MiXCR on the multiplex PCR reads; one entry per CDR3 protein. The sample yields approximately 120,000 distinct CDR3 sequences, 50% to 80% seen once. Sequencing was carried out using liver tumor tissue from sampling region 3. The subset: tumor region T3, left-lateral pole. This clonotype was sampled from an older woman with primary liver carcinoma and hepatitis B virus infection.

This chain's CDR3 is CTSSHGGHEQFF. In DNA, the CDR3 is TGTACCAGCAGTCACGGCGGCCATGAGCAGTTCTTC. V and J are TRBV12-3 or TRBV12-4 and TRBJ2-1; D ambiguous. This CDR3 has 12 amino acids.